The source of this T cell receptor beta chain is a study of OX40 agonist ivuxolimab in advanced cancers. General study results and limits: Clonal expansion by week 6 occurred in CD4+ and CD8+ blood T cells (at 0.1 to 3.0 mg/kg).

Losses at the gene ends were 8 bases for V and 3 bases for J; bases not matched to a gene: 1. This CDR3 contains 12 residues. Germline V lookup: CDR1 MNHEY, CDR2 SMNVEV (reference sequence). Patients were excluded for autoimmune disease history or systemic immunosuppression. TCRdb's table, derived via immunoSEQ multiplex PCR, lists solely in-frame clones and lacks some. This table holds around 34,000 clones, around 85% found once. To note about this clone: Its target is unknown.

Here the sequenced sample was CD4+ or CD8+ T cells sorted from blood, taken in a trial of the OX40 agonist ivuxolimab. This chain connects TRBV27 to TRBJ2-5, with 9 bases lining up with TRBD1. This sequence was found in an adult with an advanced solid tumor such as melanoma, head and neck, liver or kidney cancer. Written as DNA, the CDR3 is TGTGCCAGCCGGACAGGGGAAGAGACCCAGTACTTC. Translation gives CASRTGEETQYF.